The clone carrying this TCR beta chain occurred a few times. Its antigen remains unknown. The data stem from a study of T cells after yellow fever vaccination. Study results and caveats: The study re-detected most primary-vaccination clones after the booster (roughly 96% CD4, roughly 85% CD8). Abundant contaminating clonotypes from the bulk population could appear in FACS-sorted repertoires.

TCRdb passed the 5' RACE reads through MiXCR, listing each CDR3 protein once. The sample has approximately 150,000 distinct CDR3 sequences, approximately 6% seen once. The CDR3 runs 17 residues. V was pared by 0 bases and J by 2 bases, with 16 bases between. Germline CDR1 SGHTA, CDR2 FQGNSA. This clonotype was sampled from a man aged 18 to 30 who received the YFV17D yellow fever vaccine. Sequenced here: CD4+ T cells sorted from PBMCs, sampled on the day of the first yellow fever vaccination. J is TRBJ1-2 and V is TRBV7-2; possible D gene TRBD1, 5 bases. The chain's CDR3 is CASSLAGGGGGNYGYTF. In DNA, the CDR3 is TGTGCCAGCAGCTTAGCTGGCGGGGGGGGTGGAAACTATGGCTACACCTTC.